Below are 26 T cell receptor beta chains sequenced from a single sample in a study of blood T cell repertoires in COVID-19 (TCRdb year 2020). The library relied on the immunoSEQ multiplex PCR assay. This immuneACCESS table, as held by TCRdb, lists in-frame sequences with V and J called but not all clones. Of the missing ones, under half trace to an unresolved V gene in checked studies; the others have no known cause. This sample is represented by 250,000 or so clones; about 84% of them were singletons. The ten biggest clones cover under 2% of the sample. Input material: PBMCs or T cells enriched from blood (not recorded which). The receptors originated from a man between 60 and 75 years old who had recovered from COVID-19.

This clone came up once. The chain has TRBV19 and TRBJ2-5; the match to TRBD2 covers 9 bases. CDR3 size: 14 residues. CDR1 LNHDA and CDR2 SQIVND come from the germline V gene (reference sequence). After removal of 5 bases from V and 3 bases from J, the junction contained 4 bases not matched to a gene. CDR3 nucleotides: TGTGCCAGTAGTCCCCGGACTAGCGAAGAGACCCAGTACTTC. Translating gives CASSPRTSEETQYF.

This chain joins TRBV24-1 and TRBJ2-3; 9 bases match TRBD2. Germline CDR1 and CDR2: KGHDR and SFDVKD. The CDR3 is 16 residues long. V dropped 3 bases and J dropped 2; count of bases not matched to a gene: 5. The CDR3 sequence is CATSDRLAGFTDTQYF. As DNA, the CDR3 is TGTGCCACCAGTGATCGGCTAGCGGGGTTCACAGATACGCAGTATTTT.

V gene TRBV5-1 combines with J gene TRBJ2-2; 7 nucleotides align to TRBD1. CDR1 SGHRS and CDR2 YFSETQ come from the germline V gene. The V segment lost 3 bases and the J segment 1 base; nucleotides outside the gene matches: 12. This CDR3 has 18 amino acids. In DNA, the CDR3 is TGCGCCAGCAGCTCTAACCCTCCGACAGGGCAGAACACCGGGGAGCTGTTTTTT. This codes for CASSSNPPTGQNTGELFF.

The genes are TRBV19 and TRBJ2-5, with 8 bases matching TRBD2. The CDR3 is 16 residues long. V was pared by 4 bases and J by 11 bases, with 18 bases of the junction left unmatched. CDR1 LNHDA and CDR2 SQIVND come from the germline V gene (reference sequence). CDR3 coding DNA: TGTGCCAGTAGTACCTCACTCGGACGGTCCGGGGGGGGACAGTACTTC. It is translated as CASSTSLGRSGGGQYF. Drawing the rest from reference TRBV19 and TRBJ2-5, the complete variable domain is DGGITQSPKYLFRKEGQNVTLSCEQNLNHDAMYWYRQDPGQGLRLIYYSQIVNDFQKGDIAEGYSVSREKKESFPLTVTSAQKNPTAFYLCASSTSLGRSGGGQYFGPGTRLLVL.

The gene calls are TRBV12-5 and TRBJ1-1; TRBD1 might be the D (5 bases). CDR1 is LGHNT and CDR2 is FRNRAP in the germline V gene. CDR3 length equals 15 residues. V shed 3 bases and J shed 1 base, with 12 bases lying between them. As DNA, the CDR3 is TGTGCTAGTGGTTTTCTCGGAGGGGCGAACACTGAAGCTTTCTTT. It yields the protein CASGFLGGANTEAFF.

The chain joins TRBV28 to TRBJ1-5, with D hard to call. CDR1 MDHEN and CDR2 SYDVKM come from the germline V gene. V was trimmed by 8 bases and J by 3 bases, leaving 8 bases between them. The CDR3 is 12 amino acids. The CDR3 DNA follows: TGTGCCAGCTTCAGGAACAATCAGCCCCAGCATTTT. Translating it yields CASFRNNQPQHF.

V gene TRBV6-4 combines with J gene TRBJ2-3; D not certain. CDR1 and CDR2 from the germline V gene are MRHNA and SNTAGT. This CDR3 has 12 amino acids. The V end lost 7 bases, the J end lost 2 bases, and 7 bases lay between the germline ends. The CDR3 DNA reads TGTGCCAGCATTATAAACACAGATACGCAGTATTTT. Translating it yields CASIINTDTQYF.

V usage is TRBV12-3 or TRBV12-4 and J usage is TRBJ1-2; D remains ambiguous. V gave up 6 bases and J gave up 4 bases, with 12 bases separating them. This CDR3 has 13 amino acids. The DNA for the CDR3 is TGTGCCAGCAGCCCCCCGGGAACCTATGGCTACACCTTC. It encodes CASSPPGTYGYTF.

Here the CDR3 reads CASSILGHDGYTF. For the CDR3, the DNA is TGTGCCAGCAGTATCCTGGGACATGATGGCTACACCTTC. The chain combines TRBV2 with TRBJ1-2, with D perhaps TRBD1 (6 bases). Trimming took off 5 bases at V and 6 bases at J, with 13 bases between the two ends. This CDR3 spans 13 amino acids. Germline loops: CDR1 SNHLY, CDR2 FYNNEI.

V gene TRBV11-3 combines with J gene TRBJ2-1, with a possible D match to TRBD1 (5 bases). Germline V gene sequence: CDR1 SGHNT, CDR2 YENEEA. The CDR3 spans 14 residues. V was pared by 5 bases and J by 9 bases, with 17 bases between. The CDR3 reads CASSNRFEGAEQFF. The CDR3 nucleotides are TGTGCCAGCAGCAATCGCTTTGAAGGGGCTGAGCAGTTCTTC.

This clone was seen just once. The chain uses TRBV19 and TRBJ1-1, with a tentative D call TRBD1 (6 bases). V shed 5 bases and J shed 3 bases, with 16 bases lying between them. Germline CDR1 LNHDA, CDR2 SQIVND (reference sequence). This CDR3 spans 15 amino acids. CDR3 loop: CASSLQGVGDTEAFF. The DNA for the CDR3 is TGTGCCAGTAGTCTACAGGGAGTTGGTGACACTGAAGCTTTCTTT.

In the case of this clone: Other DNA sequences in the sample encode the same CDR3. CDR3 in DNA: TGTGCCAGTAGTTTGACTTGGAACACTGAAGCTTTCTTT. This sequence encodes CASSLTWNTEAFF. The chain couples TRBV19 to TRBJ1-1; unclear D gene. The CDR3 sequence is 13 residues long. The V gene's germline CDR1 is LNHDA and CDR2 SQIVND (reference sequence). V was pared by 5 bases and J by 1 base, with 8 bases between.

The chain is built from TRBV4-2 and TRBJ1-2; TRBD1 aligns across 8 bases. Per the germline V gene, CDR1 is LGHNA and CDR2 is YNFKEQ. The CDR3 extends over 14 amino acids. V trimming: 4 bases; J trimming: 8 bases; junction bases outside the gene matches: 9. The CDR3 protein is CASSLPGQGRGYTF. The CDR3 region has the DNA TGTGCCAGCAGCCTTCCTGGACAGGGTAGGGGCTACACCTTC.

This chain connects TRBV20-1 to TRBJ2-5; 8 bases map to TRBD2. Germline-derived CDR1 and CDR2 are DFQATT and SNEGSKA (reference sequence). This CDR3 region has 13 residues. V shed 3 bases and J 5 bases; nucleotides not matched to a gene: 5. As DNA, the CDR3 is TGCAGTGCTAGTCCGGGGGGGCCGGAGACCCAGTACTTC. The encoded protein is CSASPGGPETQYF.

Only one count was recorded for this clone. The J gene is TRBJ1-1, the V gene TRBV19; maybe TRBD1 (5 bases). The V end lost 4 bases, the J end lost 2 bases, and 17 bases lay between the germline ends. CDR1 is LNHDA and CDR2 is SQIVND in the germline V gene (reference sequence). The CDR3 covers 16 residues. The CDR3 nucleotides read TGTGCCAGTAGTAGCTCCGGCGGGGCTACAAACACTGAAGCTTTCTTT. This encodes CASSSSGGATNTEAFF.

The J gene is TRBJ1-1, the V gene TRBV19, with D possibly being TRBD1 (5 bases). The CDR3 has 15 amino acids. The germline V gene has CDR1 LNHDA and CDR2 SQIVND (reference sequence). The V gene lost 4 bases and the J gene lost 4 bases, with 16 bases spanning the gap. CDR3 in DNA: TGTGCCAGTAGTAGCGATCAGATGGGGGGCACTGAAGCTTTCTTT. It translates to CASSSDQMGGTEAFF. The entire variable domain, with the rest obtained from reference TRBV19 and TRBJ1-1, is as follows: DGGITQSPKYLFRKEGQNVTLSCEQNLNHDAMYWYRQDPGQGLRLIYYSQIVNDFQKGDIAEGYSVSREKKESFPLTVTSAQKNPTAFYLCASSSDQMGGTEAFFGQGTRLTVV.

V and J are TRBV19 and TRBJ1-5; D uncertain. There are 16 residues in the CDR3. Germline V gene data show CDR1 as LNHDA and CDR2 as SQIVND (reference sequence). Trimming took off 3 bases at V and 3 bases at J, with 15 bases between the two ends. This CDR3 reads CASSITLEELNQPQHF. DNA of the CDR3: TGTGCCAGTAGTATCACCTTAGAGGAACTCAATCAGCCCCAGCATTTT.

This clone appeared a few times. The CDR3: CASSLLSGTGVRNEQFF. DNA for the CDR3: TGTGCCAGCAGTTTGTTGTCCGGGACAGGGGTTCGCAATGAGCAGTTCTTC. This chain connects TRBV27 to TRBJ2-1; the match to TRBD1 covers 10 bases. In germline, CDR1 is MNHEY, CDR2 SMNVEV (reference sequence). CDR3 length equals 17 residues. The ends lost 3 bases at V and 6 bases at J; junction bases unmatched: 11.

In the case of this clone: The junction departs from germline at one end; a sequencing error may be responsible. The chain links TRBV7-2 to TRBJ1-2; D is perhaps TRBD1 (6 bases). The V gene's germline CDR1 is SGHTA and CDR2 FQGNSA. The CDR3 contains 15 residues. CDR3 in amino acids: CASRLGGDTNYGYTF. The CDR3 DNA reads as TGTGCCAGCAGGTTAGGTGGGGACACTAACTATGGCTACACCTTC.

The CDR3 loop reads CASRTTGTGTEKLFF. CDR3 nucleotides: TGTGCCAGCAGAACCACCGGGACAGGGACTGAAAAACTGTTTTTT. The genes are TRBV2 and TRBJ1-4; 9 bases are a match to TRBD1. J gave up 7 bases and V 6 bases, and 9 bases lay outside the gene matches. This CDR3 is 15 amino acids long. CDR1 SNHLY and CDR2 FYNNEI come from the germline V gene.

The chain joins TRBV27 to TRBJ2-7; D is possibly TRBD1 (8 bases). The germline V and J ends were trimmed by 0 bases and 4 bases, with 13 bases remaining between them. CDR1 and CDR2 (germline): MNHEY, SMNVEV (reference sequence). This CDR3 is 15 amino acids long. CDR3 region: CASSLSHRGGYEQYF. The CDR3, as DNA: TGTGCCAGCAGTTTATCCCACAGGGGGGGATACGAGCAGTACTTC.

The chain uses TRBV18 and TRBJ2-7; 7 nucleotides line up with TRBD1. CDR1 and CDR2 (germline): KGHSH, LQKENI. The V segment lost 4 bases and the J segment 3 bases; nucleotides outside the gene matches: 9. CDR3 length equals 15 residues. For the CDR3, the DNA is TGTGCCAGCTCACAAAACCGGGACAGATACTACGAGCAGTACTTC. Its translation is CASSQNRDRYYEQYF.

V usage is TRBV19 and J usage is TRBJ2-7; 8 bases map to TRBD2. The length of the CDR3 is 15 residues. CDR1 is LNHDA, CDR2 SQIVND, per germline (reference sequence). J lost 0 bases, V lost 3 bases, and 4 bases had no gene match. The CDR3 coding sequence is TGTGCCAGTAGTATCCAGCGGGGGAGCTCCTACGAGCAGTACTTC. Translation: CASSIQRGSSYEQYF.

The rearrangement links TRBV7-2 to TRBJ2-7; 7 bases map to TRBD2. CDR1 is SGHTA, CDR2 FQGNSA, per germline. The CDR3 totals 14 residues. With 5 bases clipped from V and 5 bases from J, the junction kept 9 bases outside the gene matches. CDR3 nucleotides: TGTGCCAGCAGCCCGGGACTACTTCTCAACGAGCAGTACTTC. It codes for CASSPGLLLNEQYF.

This clone was found a few times. The gene calls are TRBV18 and TRBJ2-5, with 10 bases that match TRBD1. The V gene end was trimmed by 6 bases and the J gene end by 5 bases; junction bases not matched to a gene: 9. CDR1 and CDR2 from the germline V gene are KGHSH and LQKENI. This CDR3 has 15 amino acids. DNA of the CDR3: TGTGCCAGCTCCCCTCGAGACAGGGGGCGGGAGACCCAGTACTTC. Translating it yields CASSPRDRGRETQYF.

The gene calls are TRBV3-1 (or the pseudogene TRBV3-2) and TRBJ1-1, with TRBD1 matching 11 bases. The CDR3 is 15 residues long. J gave up 1 base and V 4 bases, and 2 bases lay outside the gene matches. The germline V gene encodes CDR1 LGHDT and CDR2 YNNKEL (reference sequence). In DNA form, the CDR3 reads TGTGCCAGCAGCCTGGGACAGGGGGGGAACACTGAAGCTTTCTTT. Protein sequence: CASSLGQGGNTEAFF.